Presented here are 25 T cell receptor beta chains from one specimen sequenced in a study of T-cell memory formation after mild COVID-19. TCRdb re-derived calls from the 5' RACE reads in MiXCR, one entry per CDR3 protein. The top ten hold 3.5% to 4% of the sample, which has 200,000 to 250,000 distinct CDR3 sequences, about 9.2% seen once. Material: PBMCs or a T cell subset sorted from them (not recorded which). These TCRs come from a man aged 18 to 29 who had mild COVID-19 (a few samples of this study predate the infection). Cell type and time point are not known.

The chain carries TRBV4-3 and TRBJ2-5, with D perhaps TRBD2 (5 bases). Germline CDR1 and CDR2: LGHNA and YSLEER. Trimming took off 2 bases at V and 2 bases at J, with 18 bases between the two ends. This CDR3 comprises 17 residues. In DNA form, the CDR3 reads TGCGCCAGCAGCCAAAAAGCGGCGCCGGCGGGTCAAGAGACCCAGTACTTC. It yields the protein CASSQKAAPAGQETQYF.

The rearrangement uses TRBV6-1 and TRBJ2-7; no clear D. The CDR3 is 11 residues long. V was pared by 2 bases and J by 7 bases, with 6 bases between. In germline, CDR1 is MNHNS, CDR2 SASEGT. CDR3 in DNA: TGTGCCAGCAGTGAATGGTGGGAGCAGTACTTC. Translation gives CASSEWWEQYF.

Ten or more counts support this clonotype. V is TRBV5-1 and J is TRBJ1-2; 8 nucleotides line up with TRBD1. This CDR3 region has 14 residues. V lost 3 bases to trimming and J lost 3 bases; unmatched junction nucleotides: 4. The germline gives CDR1 SGHRS, CDR2 YFSETQ. CDR3 coding DNA: TGCGCCAGCAGCTCGGGACAGGTAGACTATGGCTACACCTTC. Residues: CASSSGQVDYGYTF.

This chain links TRBV6-5 with TRBJ2-1; 9 positions agree with TRBD2. This CDR3 contains 16 residues. With 6 bases clipped from V and 2 bases from J, the junction kept 8 bases outside the gene matches. The germline V gene encodes CDR1 MNHEY and CDR2 SVGAGI. CDR3 in amino acids: CASSSRGGGAYNEQFF. For the CDR3, the DNA is TGTGCCAGCAGCTCCCGGGGCGGGGGGGCCTACAATGAGCAGTTCTTC.

This clonotype has a handful of counts. V usage is TRBV5-1 and J usage is TRBJ1-5; D remains unclear. The germline V gene encodes CDR1 SGHRS and CDR2 YFSETQ. The CDR3 extends over 16 amino acids. Trimming took off 4 bases at V and 1 base at J, with 15 bases between the two ends. CDR3 in amino acids: CASSPGDGYSNQPQHF. CDR3 nucleotide sequence: TGCGCCAGCAGCCCAGGAGACGGGTACAGCAATCAGCCCCAGCATTTT. The entire variable domain, with the rest obtained from reference TRBV5-1 and TRBJ1-5, is as follows: KAGVTQTPRYLIKTRGQQVTLSCSPISGHRSVSWYQQTPGQGLQFLFEYFSETQRNKGNFPGRFSGRQFSNSRSEMNVSTLELGDSALYLCASSPGDGYSNQPQHFGDGTRLSIL.

This chain joins TRBV5-6 and TRBJ1-5; the D gene is possibly TRBD1 (6 bases). The CDR3 has 15 amino acids. V was trimmed by 1 base and J by 6 bases, leaving 14 bases between them. Germline CDR1 reads SGHDT; CDR2 reads YYEEEE. For the CDR3, the DNA is TGTGCCAGCAGCTTGCGGCCAGGGGTAGGTCAGCCCCAGCATTTT. Residues: CASSLRPGVGQPQHF.

This clonotype was seen ten or more times. The rearrangement links TRBV7-8 to TRBJ2-5, with 10 bases lining up with TRBD2. CDR1 is SGHVS, CDR2 FQNEAQ, per germline. The CDR3 has 16 amino acids. Losses at the gene ends were 1 base for V and 5 bases for J; bases not matched to a gene: 7. Written as DNA, the CDR3 is TGTGCCAGCAGCTTAGTTCCAGCGGGGGGGCGTGAGACCCAGTACTTC. It specifies CASSLVPAGGRETQYF.

This clonotype was picked up a small number of times. The chain is built from TRBV5-5 and TRBJ1-2, with D unclear. Looked up from germline, CDR1 is SGHKS and CDR2 is YYEKEE (reference sequence). The V end was cut by 4 bases, the J end by 6 bases, with 16 bases between. The CDR3 loop spans 14 amino acids. The CDR3 DNA reads as TGTGCCAGCAGCCCCGAATGGGGAGGCGATGGCTACACCTTC. Protein sequence: CASSPEWGGDGYTF.

This clonotype was seen ten or more times. The chain recombines TRBV10-3 with TRBJ1-6; 9 bases map to TRBD1. CDR1 ENHRY and CDR2 SYGVKD come from the germline V gene. The CDR3 sequence is 15 residues long. V lost 8 bases and J lost 8; bases outside the gene matches: 10. CDR3 region: CAIAGGTGRHSPLHF. The CDR3 DNA reads TGTGCCATCGCGGGGGGGACAGGGAGGCATTCACCCCTCCACTTT.

The CDR3 coding sequence is TGTGCCAGCAGTACGGCCCGGGTCGTAGAGACCCAGTACTTC. Translated, it gives CASSTARVVETQYF. The rearrangement uses TRBV28 and TRBJ2-5, with D uncertain. The CDR3 extends over 14 amino acids. Germline V lookup: CDR1 MDHEN, CDR2 SYDVKM. V gave up 5 bases and J gave up 4 bases, with 14 bases separating them.

This clonotype was seen a handful of times. V and J are TRBV20-1 and TRBJ1-2; D is possibly TRBD1 (6 bases). This CDR3 spans 13 amino acids. Germline V gene data show CDR1 as DFQATT and CDR2 as SNEGSKA (reference sequence). Trimming pared 6 bases from V and 2 bases from J, leaving 13 bases between. The CDR3 DNA is TGCAGTGCCGTGGACAGAAAAAACTATGGCTACACCTTC. It translates to CSAVDRKNYGYTF.

This clonotype has only a few counts. This chain joins TRBV10-3 and TRBJ2-1; weak D call: TRBD2 (6 bases). The germline CDR1 and CDR2 sequences are ENHRY and SYGVKD. The germline V and J ends were trimmed by 6 bases and 4 bases, with 16 bases remaining between them. The CDR3 covers 15 residues. CDR3 nucleotides: TGTGCCATCAGGCCCTTTGGGGCGGGGTACAATGAGCAGTTCTTC. Encoded protein: CAIRPFGAGYNEQFF.

This clonotype was seen repeatedly, ten times or more. The chain links TRBV2 to TRBJ1-5, with D perhaps TRBD1 (5 bases). Germline V lookup: CDR1 SNHLY, CDR2 FYNNEI. The V end lost 3 bases, the J end lost 5 bases, and 14 bases lay between the germline ends. This CDR3 contains 15 residues. This CDR3 reads CASSDVGGSDQPQHF. The CDR3 bases are TGTGCCAGCAGTGATGTCGGGGGTAGTGATCAGCCCCAGCATTTT. The whole variable domain, remainder taken from reference TRBV2 and TRBJ1-5, is EPEVTQTPSHQVTQMGQEVILRCVPISNHLYFYWYRQILGQKVEFLVSFYNNEISEKSEIFDDQFSVERPDGSNFTLKIRSTKLEDSAMYFCASSDVGGSDQPQHFGDGTRLSIL.

This sequence joins TRBV5-6 and TRBJ2-5; D possibly corresponds to TRBD1 (6 bases). Germline CDR1 is SGHDT and CDR2 is YYEEEE. The CDR3 has 17 amino acids. Between the trimmed V and J ends, which lost 0 bases and 4 bases, there was a span of 19 bases. Here the CDR3 DNA reads TGTGCCAGCAGCTTGGTAAAGGGGAGTACAGGGCGAGAGACCCAGTACTTC. Translation gives CASSLVKGSTGRETQYF.

This clonotype was seen more than once but under ten times. The rearrangement links TRBV24-1 to TRBJ2-1, with 9 bases lining up with TRBD1. The CDR3 contains 15 residues. The V and J ends lost 3 bases and 5 bases, in that order; junction bases with no gene match: 4. Per germline, CDR1 KGHDR and CDR2 SFDVKD. The CDR3 loop is CATSDPGQGNNEQFF. The DNA for the CDR3 is TGTGCCACCAGTGATCCGGGACAGGGCAACAATGAGCAGTTCTTC.

This clonotype was seen a handful of times. V and J are TRBV28 and TRBJ1-5; possibly TRBD1 for D (6 bases). V shed 7 bases and J shed 5 bases, with 9 bases lying between them. CDR1 and CDR2 (germline): MDHEN, SYDVKM. The CDR3 has 12 amino acids. In DNA, the CDR3 is TGTGCCAGCAACTACAGGGATCAGCCCCAGCATTTT. Amino acid sequence: CASNYRDQPQHF.

There are a few counts of this clonotype. The chain joins TRBV27 to TRBJ1-2, with TRBD1 matching 9 bases. Germline V gene lookup returns CDR1 MNHEY and CDR2 SMNVEV (reference sequence). The CDR3 runs to 16 residues. V lost 5 bases and J lost 5; bases outside the gene matches: 12. This CDR3 is CASSLPGQGKGYGYTF. In nucleotides, the CDR3 is TGTGCCAGCAGTCTTCCGGGACAGGGAAAAGGTTATGGCTACACCTTC.

This clonotype has more than one count but fewer than ten. The chain links TRBV6-1 to TRBJ2-2, with a possible D match to TRBD1 (6 bases). V lost 8 bases and J 7 bases, leaving 14 bases between the germline ends. CDR1 is MNHNS, CDR2 SASEGT, per germline. The CDR3 contains 13 residues. CDR3 loop: CASGGRRGGELFF. The CDR3 DNA reads TGTGCCAGCGGGGGCCGCAGGGGCGGGGAGCTGTTTTTT.

This clonotype was observed a few times. The J gene is TRBJ2-3, the V gene TRBV9; D perhaps matches TRBD2 (6 bases). CDR1 and CDR2 (germline): SGDLS, YYNGEE. The CDR3 consists of 16 residues. The ends were cut back, 4 bases at V and 3 bases at J, with 18 bases in the middle. CDR3 protein: CASSSLHGRKTDTQYF. As DNA, the CDR3 is TGTGCCAGCAGCTCCCTACACGGGAGAAAAACAGATACGCAGTATTTT.

At least ten counts were recorded for this clonotype. This rearrangement joins TRBV5-4 to TRBJ1-1; D ambiguous. The V gene's germline CDR1 is SGHNT and CDR2 YYREEE (reference sequence). This CDR3 comprises 15 residues. V lost 6 bases and J lost 0, with 15 bases in between. CDR3 nucleotide sequence: TGTGCCAGCACGAACCAGAGAGTCCTGAACACTGAAGCTTTCTTT. Residues: CASTNQRVLNTEAFF.

This clonotype turned up a few times. The CDR3 DNA is TGTGCCAGCAGAACCTCAGGGGAAAAGACCCAGTACTTC. This codes for CASRTSGEKTQYF. The genes are TRBV6-2 or TRBV6-3 and TRBJ2-5, with D possibly being TRBD1 (6 bases). The germline V and J ends were trimmed by 6 bases and 6 bases, with 14 bases remaining between them. CDR1 and CDR2 (germline): MNHEY, SVGEGT. This CDR3 is 13 amino acids long.

This clonotype was seen ten or more times. The V and J genes are TRBV7-3 and TRBJ1-1; 8 nucleotides align to TRBD1. The CDR3 loop spans 13 amino acids. CDR1 SGHTA and CDR2 FQGTGA come from the germline V gene. The junction had 2 bases not matched to a gene; V was cut back by 8 bases and J by 0 bases. The CDR3 DNA is TGTGCCAGCCGACAGGGGATGAACACTGAAGCTTTCTTT. Protein sequence: CASRQGMNTEAFF.

This clonotype was observed at least ten times. The V gene is TRBV10-1, the J gene TRBJ2-7; D is uncertain. Trimming stripped 6 bases from V and 2 bases from J, with 14 bases between. CDR3 size: 14 residues. From germline, CDR1 is WNHNN and CDR2 SYGVQD (reference sequence). The CDR3 sequence: CASSPRGPPYEQYF. CDR3 in DNA: TGCGCCAGCAGCCCGAGAGGCCCCCCCTACGAGCAGTACTTC.

This clonotype was seen many times. This rearrangement joins TRBV4-2 to TRBJ1-2; D uncertain. V was pared by 3 bases and J by 3 bases, with 11 bases between. The V gene's germline CDR1 is LGHNA and CDR2 YNFKEQ. The CDR3 has 14 amino acids. CDR3 in amino acids: CASSQGPLYYGYTF. CDR3 DNA sequence: TGTGCCAGCAGCCAGGGCCCCCTGTACTATGGCTACACCTTC.

This chain connects TRBV20-1 to TRBJ2-2; a weak D match, TRBD2 (6 bases). Trimming removed 1 base at V and 4 bases at J, with 16 bases between. Germline V CDR1 and CDR2: DFQATT, SNEGSKA (reference sequence). The length of the CDR3 is 16 residues. The CDR3 region has the DNA TGCAGTGCTAGAGGCCTCAGGAGGGGCCCCACCGGGGAGCTGTTTTTT. Amino acid sequence: CSARGLRRGPTGELFF.